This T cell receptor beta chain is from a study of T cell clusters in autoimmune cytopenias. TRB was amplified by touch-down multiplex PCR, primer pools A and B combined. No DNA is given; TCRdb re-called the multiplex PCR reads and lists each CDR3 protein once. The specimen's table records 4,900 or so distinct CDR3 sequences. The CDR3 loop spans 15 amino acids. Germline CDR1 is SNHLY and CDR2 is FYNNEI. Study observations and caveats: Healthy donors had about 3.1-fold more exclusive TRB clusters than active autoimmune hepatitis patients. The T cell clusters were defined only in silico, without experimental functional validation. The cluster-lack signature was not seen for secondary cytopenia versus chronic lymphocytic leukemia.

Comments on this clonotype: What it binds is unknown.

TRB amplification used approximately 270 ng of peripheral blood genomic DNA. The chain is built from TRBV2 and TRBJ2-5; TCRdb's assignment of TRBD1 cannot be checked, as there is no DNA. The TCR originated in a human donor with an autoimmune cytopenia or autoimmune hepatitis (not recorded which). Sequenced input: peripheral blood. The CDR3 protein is CASSGNLGTLETQYF.